This TCR beta chain stems from a study of Ad26.COV2.S vaccination and SARS-CoV-2 variants. Treatment of the sample: approximately 18 received Ad26.COV2.S at low or high dose, single or two shots; five or six received placebo; per-sample allocation not given. Repertoires come from day 63 after the first vaccine or placebo injection. Looked up from germline, CDR1 is KGHSH and CDR2 is LQKENI. Trimming removed 1 base at V and 9 bases at J, with 10 bases between. CDR3 size: 14 residues. With respect to this clone: The antigen is undetermined.

General study results and limits: Recipients given vaccine exceeded placebo recipients in spike-specific TCR breadth.

Assay: immunoSEQ multiplex PCR; the TCRdb copy retains only in-frame clones and omits some. The sample includes hundreds of thousands of clones, around 92% seen only once; the top ten take over 1.3%. The sequence was collected from a person between 18 and 65 years old who received the Ad26.COV2.S COVID-19 vaccine or a placebo. V usage is TRBV18 and J usage is TRBJ1-6; possible D gene TRBD1, 6 bases. The source was peripheral blood, collected in a trial of Ad26.COV2.S vaccine versus placebo. The CDR3 loop is CASSPQGEGSPLHF. CDR3 coding DNA: TGTGCCAGCTCACCACAGGGGGAAGGTTCACCCCTCCACTTT.